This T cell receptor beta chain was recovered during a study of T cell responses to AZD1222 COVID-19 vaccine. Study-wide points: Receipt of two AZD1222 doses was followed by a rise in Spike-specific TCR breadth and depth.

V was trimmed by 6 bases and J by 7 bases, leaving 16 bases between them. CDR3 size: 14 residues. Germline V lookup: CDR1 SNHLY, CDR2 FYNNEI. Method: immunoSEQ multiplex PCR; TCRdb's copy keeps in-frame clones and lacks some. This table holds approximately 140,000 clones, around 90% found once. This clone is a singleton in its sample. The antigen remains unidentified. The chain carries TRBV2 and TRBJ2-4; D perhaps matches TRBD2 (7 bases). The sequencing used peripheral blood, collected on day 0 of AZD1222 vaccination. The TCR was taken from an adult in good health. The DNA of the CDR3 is TGTGCCAGCAGATCCGGGGGGCCAGGGAACATTCAGTACTTC. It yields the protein CASRSGGPGNIQYF. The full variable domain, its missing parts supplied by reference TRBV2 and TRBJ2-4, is EPEVTQTPSHQVTQMGQEVILRCVPISNHLYFYWYRQILGQKVEFLVSFYNNEISEKSEIFDDQFSVERPDGSNFTLKIRSTKLEDSAMYFCASRSGGPGNIQYFGAGTRLSVL.